These T cell receptor beta chains were read from a single sample in a study of cytomegalovirus exposure and HLA in healthy donors. The assay was immunoSEQ multiplex PCR, and TCRdb's table has in-frame clones only and misses some. The sample table sets out 60,000 to 75,000 clones. Material: PBMCs. These receptors were collected from a woman aged 25 to 39 in good health and CMV-seronegative. Each CDR3 is given without its conserved first and last residue. Fields, in order: V gene, J gene, CDR3 protein.

v_call: TRBV18; j_call: TRBJ2-5; cdr3_aa: ASSPGQEETQY
v_call: TRBV4-3; j_call: TRBJ2-5; cdr3_aa: ASSQDPGYGETQY
v_call: TRBV5-4; j_call: TRBJ1-4; cdr3_aa: ASSPGSEGDEKLF
v_call: TRBV29-1; j_call: TRBJ1-2; cdr3_aa: SLLDSDYGYT
v_call: TRBV9; j_call: TRBJ1-5; cdr3_aa: ASSARDRESQPQH
v_call: TRBV9; j_call: TRBJ2-3; cdr3_aa: ASSVVLAGLDTQY
v_call: TRBV19; j_call: TRBJ2-3; cdr3_aa: ASSAYSTDTQY
v_call: TRBV7-3; j_call: TRBJ2-3; cdr3_aa: ASSQGASGTDTQY
v_call: TRBV28; j_call: TRBJ2-7; cdr3_aa: ASRRTGDADEQY
v_call: TRBV4-1; j_call: TRBJ1-2; cdr3_aa: ASSHGNRGAGYT
v_call: TRBV18; j_call: TRBJ2-7; cdr3_aa: ASSLGTRREQY
v_call: TRBV7-6; j_call: TRBJ2-3; cdr3_aa: ASSLEGVGAGGTSHTQY
v_call: TRBV19; j_call: TRBJ1-2; cdr3_aa: ASKESSGKSNYGYT
v_call: TRBV19; j_call: TRBJ2-6; cdr3_aa: ASSQGVLASGANVLT
v_call: TRBV6-1; j_call: TRBJ1-4; cdr3_aa: ASSLEGLANEKLF
v_call: TRBV7-2; j_call: TRBJ2-3; cdr3_aa: ASSLAGPSTDTQY
v_call: TRBV6-4; j_call: TRBJ2-7; cdr3_aa: ASSDIYEQY
v_call: TRBV7-2; j_call: TRBJ1-2; cdr3_aa: ASSLGTVANYGYT
v_call: TRBV6-1; j_call: TRBJ2-7; cdr3_aa: ASSPTGGTYEQY
v_call: TRBV6-5; j_call: TRBJ2-5; cdr3_aa: ASSSTAPRETQY
v_call: TRBV20-1; j_call: TRBJ2-1; cdr3_aa: SARRRDEQF
v_call: TRBV27; j_call: TRBJ2-7; cdr3_aa: ASSLGNRVYEQY
v_call: TRBV4-2; j_call: TRBJ1-2; cdr3_aa: ASSQGTGGADYGYT
v_call: TRBV11-2; j_call: TRBJ2-1; cdr3_aa: ASRGGGDEQF
v_call: TRBV6-5; j_call: TRBJ1-2; cdr3_aa: ATSDRGLGYT
v_call: TRBV30; j_call: TRBJ2-5; cdr3_aa: AWGLAGSGSAETQY
v_call: TRBV4-1; j_call: TRBJ2-1; cdr3_aa: ASSQGSGSSDYNEQF
v_call: TRBV9; j_call: TRBJ2-3; cdr3_aa: ASSPRSGTDTQY
v_call: TRBV6-5; j_call: TRBJ2-1; cdr3_aa: ASTYGGRWNEQF
v_call: TRBV19; j_call: TRBJ2-7; cdr3_aa: ASSIVQGGYEQY
v_call: TRBV6-5; j_call: TRBJ2-7; cdr3_aa: ASRAFSGSEQY
v_call: TRBV30; j_call: TRBJ1-4; cdr3_aa: AWSVLTGLAEKLF
v_call: TRBV5-1; j_call: TRBJ1-1; cdr3_aa: ASQPGGMNTEAF
v_call: TRBV6-5; j_call: TRBJ2-7; cdr3_aa: ASSPGLAVGYEQY
v_call: TRBV30; j_call: TRBJ2-3; cdr3_aa: AWTGLAGPSTDTQY
v_call: TRBV4-1; j_call: TRBJ1-5; cdr3_aa: ASSHDRGLQPQH
v_call: TRBV29-1; j_call: TRBJ2-7; cdr3_aa: SVEVWSNEQY
v_call: TRBV28; j_call: TRBJ2-7; cdr3_aa: ASSPDYYEQY
v_call: TRBV9; j_call: TRBJ1-2; cdr3_aa: ASSVARGPTSNYGYT
v_call: TRBV5-4; j_call: TRBJ2-3; cdr3_aa: ASTDSGRAQRDTQY
v_call: TRBV6-5; j_call: TRBJ2-5; cdr3_aa: ASRLAGEETQY
v_call: TRBV4-3; j_call: TRBJ2-7; cdr3_aa: ASSQDLHQGSYEQY
v_call: TRBV7-9; j_call: TRBJ1-4; cdr3_aa: ASSLASGGASGKLF
v_call: TRBV5-1; j_call: TRBJ1-2; cdr3_aa: ASSLGGQNYGYT
v_call: TRBV7-6; j_call: TRBJ2-1; cdr3_aa: ASSLSRPYNEQF
v_call: TRBV4-3; j_call: TRBJ2-5; cdr3_aa: ASSPPTGGLPQETQY
v_call: TRBV30; j_call: TRBJ2-1; cdr3_aa: AWITGDNEQF
v_call: TRBV11-2; j_call: TRBJ2-1; cdr3_aa: ASSHSNEQF
v_call: TRBV2; j_call: TRBJ2-5; cdr3_aa: ASSKTSGGFQETQY
v_call: TRBV7-9; j_call: TRBJ1-1; cdr3_aa: ASSSQGNTEAF
v_call: TRBV28; j_call: TRBJ1-2; cdr3_aa: ASRSGGELAYT
v_call: TRBV4-1; j_call: TRBJ1-1; cdr3_aa: ASSQSDASGNEAF
v_call: TRBV2; j_call: TRBJ2-7; cdr3_aa: ASQSPGDREQY
v_call: TRBV28; j_call: TRBJ2-7; cdr3_aa: ASSPPPQVGEQY
v_call: TRBV6-1; j_call: TRBJ1-1; cdr3_aa: ASRTGMNTEAF
v_call: TRBV30; j_call: TRBJ1-1; cdr3_aa: AWSIDRRAF
v_call: TRBV25-1; j_call: TRBJ1-6; cdr3_aa: ASTPTRGDNSPLH
v_call: TRBV6-5; j_call: NA; cdr3_aa: ASTSWRYEQY
v_call: TRBV7-3; j_call: TRBJ2-3; cdr3_aa: ASSLAGGTDTQY